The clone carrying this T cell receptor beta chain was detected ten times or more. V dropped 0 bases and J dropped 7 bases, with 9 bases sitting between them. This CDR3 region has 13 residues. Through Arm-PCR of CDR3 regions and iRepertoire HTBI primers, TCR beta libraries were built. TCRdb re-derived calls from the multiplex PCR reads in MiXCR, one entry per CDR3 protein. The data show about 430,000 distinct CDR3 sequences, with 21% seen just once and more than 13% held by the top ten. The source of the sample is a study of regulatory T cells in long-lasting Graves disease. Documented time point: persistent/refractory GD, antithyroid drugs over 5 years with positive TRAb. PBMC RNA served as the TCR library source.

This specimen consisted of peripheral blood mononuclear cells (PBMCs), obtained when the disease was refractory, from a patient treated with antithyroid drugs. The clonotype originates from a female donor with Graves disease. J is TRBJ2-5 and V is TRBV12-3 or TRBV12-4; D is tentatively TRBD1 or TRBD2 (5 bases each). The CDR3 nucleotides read TGTGCCAGCAGTTTAGCGGGGGACGGGACCCAGTACTTC. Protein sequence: CASSLAGDGTQYF.